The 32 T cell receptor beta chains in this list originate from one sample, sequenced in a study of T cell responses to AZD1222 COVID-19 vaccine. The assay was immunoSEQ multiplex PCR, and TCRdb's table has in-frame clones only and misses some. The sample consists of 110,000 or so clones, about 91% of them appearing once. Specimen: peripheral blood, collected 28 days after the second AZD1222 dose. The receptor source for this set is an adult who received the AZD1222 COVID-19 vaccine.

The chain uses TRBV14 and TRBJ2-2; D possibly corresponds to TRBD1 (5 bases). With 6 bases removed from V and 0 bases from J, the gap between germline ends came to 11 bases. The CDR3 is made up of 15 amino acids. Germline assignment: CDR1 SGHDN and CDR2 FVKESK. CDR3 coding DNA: TGTGCCAGCAGTTCCGACAGAACGAACACCGGGGAGCTGTTTTTT. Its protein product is CASSSDRTNTGELFF.

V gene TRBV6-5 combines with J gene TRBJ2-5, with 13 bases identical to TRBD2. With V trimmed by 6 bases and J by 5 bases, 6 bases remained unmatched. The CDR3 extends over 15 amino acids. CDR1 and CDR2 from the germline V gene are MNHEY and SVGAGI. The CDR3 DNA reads TGTGCCAGCAGGGAGACTAGCGGGGGGCCGGAGACCCAGTACTTC. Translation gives CASRETSGGPETQYF.

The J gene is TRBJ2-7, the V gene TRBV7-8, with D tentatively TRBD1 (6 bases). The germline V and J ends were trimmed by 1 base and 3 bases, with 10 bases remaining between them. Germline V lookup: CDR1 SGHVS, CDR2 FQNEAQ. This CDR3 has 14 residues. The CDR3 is CASSLGGQYYEQYF. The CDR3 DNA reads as TGTGCCAGCAGCTTAGGAGGACAGTACTACGAGCAGTACTTC.

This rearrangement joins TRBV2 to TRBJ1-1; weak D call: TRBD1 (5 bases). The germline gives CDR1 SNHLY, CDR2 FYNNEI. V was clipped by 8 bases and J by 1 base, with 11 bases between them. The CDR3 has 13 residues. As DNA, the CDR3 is TGTGCCAGCGGGACGTTTCCGAACACTGAAGCTTTCTTT. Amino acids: CASGTFPNTEAFF.

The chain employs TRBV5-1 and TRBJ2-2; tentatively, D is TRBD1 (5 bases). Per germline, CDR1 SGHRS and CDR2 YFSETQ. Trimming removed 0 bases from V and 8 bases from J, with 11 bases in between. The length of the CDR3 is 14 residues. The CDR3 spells CASSLGRETGELFF. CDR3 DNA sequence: TGCGCCAGCAGCTTGGGCAGGGAAACAGGGGAGCTGTTTTTT.

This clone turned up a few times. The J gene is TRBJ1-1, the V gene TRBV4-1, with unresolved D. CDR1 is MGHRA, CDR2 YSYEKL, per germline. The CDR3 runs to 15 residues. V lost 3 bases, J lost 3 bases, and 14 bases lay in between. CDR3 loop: CASSQPIIRDTEAFF. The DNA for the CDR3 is TGCGCCAGCAGCCAGCCTATTATCCGGGACACTGAAGCTTTCTTT.

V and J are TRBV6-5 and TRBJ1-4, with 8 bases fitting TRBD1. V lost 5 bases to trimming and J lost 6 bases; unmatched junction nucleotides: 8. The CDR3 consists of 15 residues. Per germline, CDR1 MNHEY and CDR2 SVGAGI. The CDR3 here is CASSTQGDRDEKLFF. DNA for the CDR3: TGTGCCAGCAGTACACAGGGGGATAGGGATGAAAAACTGTTTTTT.

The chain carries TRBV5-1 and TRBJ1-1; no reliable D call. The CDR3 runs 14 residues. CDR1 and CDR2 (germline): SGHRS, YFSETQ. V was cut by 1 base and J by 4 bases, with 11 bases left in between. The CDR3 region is CASSLSGEGTEAFF. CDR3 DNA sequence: TGCGCCAGCAGCTTGTCTGGGGAAGGCACTGAAGCTTTCTTT.

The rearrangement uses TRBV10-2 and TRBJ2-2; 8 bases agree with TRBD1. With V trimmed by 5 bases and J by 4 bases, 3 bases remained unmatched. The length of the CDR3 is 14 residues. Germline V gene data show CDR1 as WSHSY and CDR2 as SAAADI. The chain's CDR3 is CASSRQGSTGELFF. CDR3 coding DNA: TGCGCCAGCAGTAGACAGGGGAGCACCGGGGAGCTGTTTTTT.

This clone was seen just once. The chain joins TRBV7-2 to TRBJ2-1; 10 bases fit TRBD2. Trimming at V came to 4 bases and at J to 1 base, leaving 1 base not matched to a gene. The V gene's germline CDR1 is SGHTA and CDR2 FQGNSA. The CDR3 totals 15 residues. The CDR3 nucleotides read TGTGCCAGCAGCTGGACTAGCGGATCCTACAATGAGCAGTTCTTC. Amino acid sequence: CASSWTSGSYNEQFF.

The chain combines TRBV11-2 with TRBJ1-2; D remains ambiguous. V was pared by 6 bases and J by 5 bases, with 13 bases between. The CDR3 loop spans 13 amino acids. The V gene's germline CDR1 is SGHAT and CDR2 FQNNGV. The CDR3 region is CASSPDNSYGYTF. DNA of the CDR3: TGTGCCAGCAGTCCTGACAATAGTTATGGCTACACCTTC.

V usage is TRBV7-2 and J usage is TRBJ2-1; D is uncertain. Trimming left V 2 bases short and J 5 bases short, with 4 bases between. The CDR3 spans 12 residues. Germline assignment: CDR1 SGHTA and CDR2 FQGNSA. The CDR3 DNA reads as TGTGCCAGCAGCTTACAGAACAATGAGCAGTTCTTC. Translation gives CASSLQNNEQFF.

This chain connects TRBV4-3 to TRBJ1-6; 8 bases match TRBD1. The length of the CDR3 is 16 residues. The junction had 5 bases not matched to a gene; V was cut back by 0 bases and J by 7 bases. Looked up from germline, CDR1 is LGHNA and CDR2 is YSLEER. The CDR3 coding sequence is TGCGCCAGCAGCCAAGAACGGACAGGGCGGAATTCACCCCTCCACTTT. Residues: CASSQERTGRNSPLHF.

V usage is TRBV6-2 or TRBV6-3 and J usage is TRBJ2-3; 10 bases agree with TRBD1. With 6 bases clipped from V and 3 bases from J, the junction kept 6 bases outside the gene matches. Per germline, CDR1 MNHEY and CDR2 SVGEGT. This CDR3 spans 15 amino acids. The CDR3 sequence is CASSPRQGATDTQYF. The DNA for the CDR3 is TGTGCCAGCAGCCCAAGACAGGGGGCGACAGATACGCAGTATTTT.

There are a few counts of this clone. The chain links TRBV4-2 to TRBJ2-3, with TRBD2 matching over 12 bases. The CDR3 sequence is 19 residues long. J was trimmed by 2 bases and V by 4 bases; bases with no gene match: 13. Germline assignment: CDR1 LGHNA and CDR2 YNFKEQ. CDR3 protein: CASSRDSSGGAGATDTQYF. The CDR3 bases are TGTGCCAGCAGCCGGGACTCTAGCGGGGGGGCCGGAGCCACAGATACGCAGTATTTT.

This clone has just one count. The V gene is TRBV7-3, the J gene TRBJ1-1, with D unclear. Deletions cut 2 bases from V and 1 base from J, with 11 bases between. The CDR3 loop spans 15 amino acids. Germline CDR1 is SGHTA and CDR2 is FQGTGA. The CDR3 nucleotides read TGTGCCAGCAGCTTATACCCAGATCAGAACACTGAAGCTTTCTTT. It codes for CASSLYPDQNTEAFF.

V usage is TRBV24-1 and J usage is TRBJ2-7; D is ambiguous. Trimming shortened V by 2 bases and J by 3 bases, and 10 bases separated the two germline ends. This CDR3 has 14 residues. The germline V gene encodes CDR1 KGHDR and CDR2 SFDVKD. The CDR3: CATSDSNRNYEQYF. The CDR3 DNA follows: TGTGCCACCAGTGATTCGAACAGAAACTACGAGCAGTACTTC.

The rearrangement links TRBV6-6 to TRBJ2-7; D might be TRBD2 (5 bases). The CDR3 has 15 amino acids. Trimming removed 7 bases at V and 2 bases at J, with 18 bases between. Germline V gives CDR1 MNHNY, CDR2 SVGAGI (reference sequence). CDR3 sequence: CASTYPEGGTYEQYF. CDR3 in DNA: TGTGCCAGCACCTACCCAGAGGGCGGTACCTACGAGCAGTACTTC.

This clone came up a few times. The CDR3 loop reads CASSLGLGGQHGTDTQYF. CDR3 DNA sequence: TGCGCCAGCAGCTTGGGGCTAGGTGGGCAGCATGGCACAGATACGCAGTATTTT. The chain links TRBV5-1 to TRBJ2-3; D not resolved. Germline V gives CDR1 SGHRS, CDR2 YFSETQ. CDR3 size: 18 residues. V was shortened by 0 bases and J by 1 base, with 18 bases between the two germline ends. Full variable domain (outside the CDR3, taken from reference TRBV5-1 and TRBJ2-3): KAGVTQTPRYLIKTRGQQVTLSCSPISGHRSVSWYQQTPGQGLQFLFEYFSETQRNKGNFPGRFSGRQFSNSRSEMNVSTLELGDSALYLCASSLGLGGQHGTDTQYFGPGTRLTVL.

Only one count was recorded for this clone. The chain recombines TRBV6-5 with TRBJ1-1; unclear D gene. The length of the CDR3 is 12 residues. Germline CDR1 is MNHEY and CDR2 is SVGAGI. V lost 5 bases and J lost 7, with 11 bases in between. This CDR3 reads CASSPSRNEAFF. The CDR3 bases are TGTGCCAGCAGTCCGTCGAGAAATGAAGCTTTCTTT.

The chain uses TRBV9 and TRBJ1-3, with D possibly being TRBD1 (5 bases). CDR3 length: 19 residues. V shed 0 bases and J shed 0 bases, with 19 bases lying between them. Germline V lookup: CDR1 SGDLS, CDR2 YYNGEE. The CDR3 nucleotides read TGTGCCAGCAGCGTAGGTGGGGGAGGGAGGTCGAGCTCTGGAAACACCATATATTTT. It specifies CASSVGGGGRSSSGNTIYF.

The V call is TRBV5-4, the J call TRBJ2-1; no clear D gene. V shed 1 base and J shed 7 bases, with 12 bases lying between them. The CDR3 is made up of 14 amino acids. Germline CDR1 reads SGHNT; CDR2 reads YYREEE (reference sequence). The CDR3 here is CASSLMQFGNEQFF. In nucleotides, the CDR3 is TGTGCCAGCAGCTTGATGCAGTTTGGGAATGAGCAGTTCTTC.

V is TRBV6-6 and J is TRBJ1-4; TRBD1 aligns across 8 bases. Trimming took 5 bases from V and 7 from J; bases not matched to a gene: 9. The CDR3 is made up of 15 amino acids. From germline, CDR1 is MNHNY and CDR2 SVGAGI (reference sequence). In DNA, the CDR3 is TGTGCCAGCAGTCCCCGGACAGGGCGTCCTGAAAAACTGTTTTTT. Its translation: CASSPRTGRPEKLFF.

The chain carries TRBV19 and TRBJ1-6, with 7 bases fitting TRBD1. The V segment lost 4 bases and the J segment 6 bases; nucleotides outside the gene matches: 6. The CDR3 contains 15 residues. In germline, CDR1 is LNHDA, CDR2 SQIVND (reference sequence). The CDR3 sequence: CASSSRQGLNSPLHF. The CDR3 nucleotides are TGTGCCAGTAGTAGCCGACAGGGCCTTAATTCACCCCTCCACTTT.

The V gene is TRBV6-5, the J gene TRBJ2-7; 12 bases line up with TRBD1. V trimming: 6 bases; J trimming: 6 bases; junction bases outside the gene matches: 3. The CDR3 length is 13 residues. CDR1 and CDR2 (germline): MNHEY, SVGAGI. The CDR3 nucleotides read TGTGCCAGCAGCGGGACAGGGGGCTTCGAGCAGTACTTC. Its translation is CASSGTGGFEQYF.

CDR3 sequence reads: CAISLGGNTEAFF. CDR3 nucleotide sequence: TGTGCCATCTCGCTGGGGGGCAACACTGAAGCTTTCTTT. The rearrangement joins TRBV3-1 (or the pseudogene TRBV3-2) to TRBJ1-1; D is perhaps TRBD1 (6 bases). Germline loops: CDR1 LGHDT, CDR2 YNNKEL (reference sequence). The CDR3 covers 13 residues. The V end lost 10 bases, the J end lost 2 bases, and 14 bases lay between the germline ends.

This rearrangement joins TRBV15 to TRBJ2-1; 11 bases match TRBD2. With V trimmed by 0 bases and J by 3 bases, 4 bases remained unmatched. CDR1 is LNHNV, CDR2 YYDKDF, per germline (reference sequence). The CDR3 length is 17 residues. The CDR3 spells CATSRDLAGGYYNEQFF. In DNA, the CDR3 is TGTGCCACCAGCAGAGATCTAGCGGGGGGTTACTACAATGAGCAGTTCTTC.

CDR3 coding DNA: TGCGCCAGCAGCTCCCAATCCACCTCGACAGGGAACACTGAAGCTTTCTTT. It specifies CASSSQSTSTGNTEAFF. This chain joins TRBV5-1 and TRBJ1-1, with D possibly TRBD1 on 6 matching bases. Per the germline V gene, CDR1 is SGHRS and CDR2 is YFSETQ. The length of the CDR3 is 17 residues. Trimming pared 3 bases from V and 1 base from J, leaving 19 bases between.

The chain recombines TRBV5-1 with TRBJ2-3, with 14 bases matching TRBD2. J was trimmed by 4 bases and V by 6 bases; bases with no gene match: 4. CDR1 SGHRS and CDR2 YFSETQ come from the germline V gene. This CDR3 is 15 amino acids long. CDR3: CASTGLAGGPDTQYF. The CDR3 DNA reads TGCGCCAGCACCGGACTAGCGGGGGGCCCAGATACGCAGTATTTT.

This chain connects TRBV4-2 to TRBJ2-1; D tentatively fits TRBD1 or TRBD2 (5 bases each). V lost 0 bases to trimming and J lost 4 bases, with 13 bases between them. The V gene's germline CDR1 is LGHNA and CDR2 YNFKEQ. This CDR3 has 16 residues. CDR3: CASSQDLIGGYNEQFF. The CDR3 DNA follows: TGTGCCAGCAGCCAAGACTTAATTGGGGGATACAATGAGCAGTTCTTC.

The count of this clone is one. The CDR3 region has the DNA TGTGCCAGCAGTGACTCGAGTACGGGATCTAATACGCAGTATTTT. As protein: CASSDSSTGSNTQYF. V is TRBV6-4 and J is TRBJ2-3, with a weak D call TRBD2 (5 bases). The germline V and J ends were trimmed by 0 bases and 7 bases, with 14 bases remaining between them. In germline, CDR1 is MRHNA, CDR2 SNTAGT. The CDR3 is made up of 15 amino acids.

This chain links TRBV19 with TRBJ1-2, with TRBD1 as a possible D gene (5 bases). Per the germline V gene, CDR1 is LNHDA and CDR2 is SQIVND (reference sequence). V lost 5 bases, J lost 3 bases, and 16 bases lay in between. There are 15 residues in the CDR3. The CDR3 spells CASSPPRGRDYGYTF. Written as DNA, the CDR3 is TGTGCCAGTAGTCCTCCGAGGGGAAGGGACTATGGCTACACCTTC.